The sequence of this TCR beta chain was determined in a study of blood T cells in healthy people across ages. This clonotype was counted between two and nine times. Its cognate antigen is unknown. V was shortened by 3 bases and J by 11 bases, with 10 bases between the two germline ends. This CDR3 comprises 11 residues. Germline V gene sequence: CDR1 SNHLY, CDR2 FYNNEI. Each donor's blood draw was 8.5 to 10 milliliters of peripheral blood. Researchers report isolating at least 7 million PBMCs per sample. Study-level points and caveats: Estimates drawn from one million T cells were deemed to understate diversity. Per million T cells, TCR beta diversity dropped roughly linearly as age increased.

The second PCR ran about 6 to 11 cycles with a sample-barcoded 5' primer and J-beta primers. Using its own MiXCR run on the 5' RACE reads, TCRdb lists one record per CDR3 protein. Of fewer than 2 million distinct CDR3 sequences in the sample, 35% to 50% were seen once. This sequence originates from a human donor in good health. Specimen: blood. The rearrangement joins TRBV2 to TRBJ2-5; a weak D match, TRBD2 (6 bases). The chain's CDR3 is CASSEWGVQYF. CDR3 in DNA: TGTGCCAGCAGTGAGTGGGGGGTGCAGTACTTC.